This paragraph covers one TCR beta chain sequence. Its antigen is undetermined. CDR1 MDHEN and CDR2 SYDVKM come from the germline V gene. The CDR3 has 11 residues. Trimming cost V 3 bases and J 7 bases, with 7 bases left between them. These data come from a study of cytomegalovirus exposure and HLA in healthy donors. Measured with immunoSEQ multiplex PCR; TCRdb has only the in-frame clones, and not every one. This table has about 130,000 clones, roughly 89% appearing once. Study outcomes and limitations: Specificity for CMV antigens was confirmed in vitro for a few of the CMV-associated chains.

The rearrangement joins TRBV28 to TRBJ2-7; the D is unclear. The receptor was derived from a woman under 30 in good health and CMV-seronegative. The sequenced material came from PBMCs. The CDR3 coding sequence is TGTGCCAGCAGTTTCCGGTGGGAGCAGTACTTC. Amino acid sequence: CASSFRWEQYF.